This TCR beta chain emerged from a study of T cell responses to AZD1222 COVID-19 vaccine. Whole-study findings and limits: Donors were chiefly white British, with a greater number of females, and clonal diversity was perhaps underestimated.

This table comes from immunoSEQ multiplex PCR, and its TCRdb copy is limited to in-frame clones, with some not included. The table has more than 80,000 clones, 70% to 90% seen once. The germline CDR1 and CDR2 sequences are MDHEN and SYDVKM. CDR3 length equals 15 residues. V lost 7 bases to trimming and J lost 5 bases, with 20 bases between them. This clone was detected a few times. No antigen is known for it. The chain carries TRBV28 and TRBJ1-2; D unresolved. This clonotype was obtained from an adult who received the AZD1222 COVID-19 vaccine. Source: peripheral blood, taken 28 days after the second AZD1222 dose. The CDR3 DNA is TGTGCCAGCACCAGAGGGCCCTCGGAACATTATGGCTACACCTTC. As protein: CASTRGPSEHYGYTF.